This TCR beta chain derives from a study of T-cell reconstitution after alpha-beta-depleted transplantation in children. Whole-study results and caveats: Roughly two months post-transplant, alpha-beta T cells reportedly originated from several hundred graft clones that had expanded. From surviving recipient T cells and thymic progenitors came the high day-60 TCRbeta diversity observed in some patients. By one year post-transplant, T-cell counts and diversity largely arose from T cells that were newly produced.

Comment on this clonotype: The antigen remains undetermined.

A library of TCRbeta sequences, prepared with unique molecular identifiers, was generated. TCRdb itself ran the PCR reads through MiXCR, one entry per CDR3 protein. The table lists about 300,000 distinct CDR3 sequences, nearly 8% of them singletons. The source is a female patient between 2 and 15 years old who had a stem cell transplant for Fanconi anemia, so the T cells may come from the graft donor. The sequencing here drew on peripheral blood, taken 360 days after TCRalphabeta/CD19-depleted stem cell transplant.

CDR3 region: CAISGTAQETQYF. The CDR3 DNA is TGTGCCATCAGTGGGACAGCCCAAGAGACCCAGTACTTC. V is TRBV10-3 and J is TRBJ2-5; possibly TRBD1 for D (6 bases). This CDR3 has 13 residues. Germline V gene sequence: CDR1 ENHRY, CDR2 SYGVKD. The germline V and J ends were trimmed by 4 bases and 1 base, with 7 bases remaining between them.